Reported below is one T cell receptor (beta chain). As yet, its antigen is unknown. CDR3 size: 15 residues. Germline V gene sequence: CDR1 MNHNS, CDR2 SASEGT. This specimen comes from a study of cytomegalovirus exposure and HLA in healthy donors. Findings and caveats of the study: Other equally common chains were less clonally expanded than HLA-associated TCR beta chains, a later analysis showed.

PCR amplification relied on 60 Vbeta primers (plus 13 Jbeta primers). Clones were read by immunoSEQ multiplex PCR, and TCRdb kept only the in-frame ones, dropping some. Among some 130,000 clones listed, 79% were seen once. The sequence was collected from a man younger than 35 in good health and CMV-seronegative. Sequencing used PBMCs. The chain combines TRBV6-1 with TRBJ2-5, with D perhaps matching TRBD2 (6 bases). Gene TRBJ2-7 matches the end of the DNA better, so the J call may be wrong. The CDR3 loop reads CASSVGGLRSYEQYF. CDR3 sequence (DNA): TGTGCCAGCAGTGTTGGAGGGTTAAGATCCTACGAGCAGTACTTC.